Listed below are T cell receptor beta chains from one sample, sequenced in a study of T cell changes during pregnancy in multiple sclerosis. Clones were sequenced by immunoSEQ multiplex PCR, and TCRdb holds only the in-frame ones, with some missing. Of some 59,000 clones in the sample, approximately 90% were seen once. The sample in question was peripheral blood, obtained in the first trimester of pregnancy. These receptors were taken from a female donor with multiple sclerosis, enrolled in a pregnancy study. Both conserved end residues are part of each CDR3. D genes are given only for firm matches. The listing skips clone size in some rows; elsewhere it reads once, few, many or a size class.

clone_size d_call j_call v_call cdr3_nt cdr3_aa
- - TRBJ1-1 TRBV29-1 TGCAGCGTTGCACCGGGACAAAGGGGGACTGAAGCTTTCTTT CSVAPGQRGTEAFF
once - TRBJ1-5 TRBV4-3 TGCGCCAGCAGCCAAGATCTGGGGGGGGCGGGTCAGCCCCAGCATTTT CASSQDLGGAGQPQHF
- - TRBJ2-2 TRBV4-3 TGCGCCAGCAGCCAAGTCGTAGTTAACACCGGGGAGCTGTTTTTT CASSQVVVNTGELFF
- TRBD1 TRBJ1-2 TRBV7-9 TGTGCCAGCAGCTTAGAGGGGGCATTTGGCTACACCTTC CASSLEGAFGYTF
- - TRBJ1-2 TRBV4-3 TGCGCCAGCAGCCAAGATTCAGGGGTTAACTATGGCTACACCTTC CASSQDSGVNYGYTF
- - TRBJ1-1 TRBV2 TGTGCCAGCAGTGACGACAGGATGAGGACTGAAGCTTTCTTT CASSDDRMRTEAFF
- TRBD2 TRBJ2-7 TRBV7-6 TGTGCCAGCAGCTTAGTACTAGCGGGTCCCGGCGGCCCCGAGCAGTACTTC CASSLVLAGPGGPEQYF
few - TRBJ2-3 TRBV6-1 TGTGCCAGCAGCGGGATGGCGGCGAGCACAGATACGCAGTATTTT CASSGMAASTDTQYF
- - TRBJ1-5 TRBV7-2 TGTGCCAGCGCCTCAGGAAGAAATCAGCCCCAGCATTTT CASASGRNQPQHF
- TRBD1 TRBJ1-1 TRBV5-1 TGCGCCAGCAGCCCGCCCCGACAGGGAGGAACTGAAGCTTTCTTT CASSPPRQGGTEAFF
- - TRBJ1-5 TRBV21-1 TGTGCCAGCAGCAAATTTAAAGAGCCCGCTTATAGCAATCAGCCCCAGCATTTT CASSKFKEPAYSNQPQHF
- - TRBJ2-7 TRBV5-1 TGCGCCAGCACTATCCAGGGAACCTACGAGCAGTACTTC CASTIQGTYEQYF
- - TRBJ1-2 TRBV4-2 TGTGCCAGCAGCCAATCCCTTTTTGCAAGGAGCTTC CASSQSLFARSF
- TRBD2 TRBJ2-1 TRBV6-5 TGTGCCAGCAGGGCTACAGCGGGGGAGTACAATGAGCAGTTCTTC CASRATAGEYNEQFF
- - TRBJ2-5 TRBV7-9 TGTGCCAGCAGCTTAGTTGTTTCAGGGTGGGAGACCCAGTACTTC CASSLVVSGWETQYF
- - TRBJ2-2 TRBV11-3 TGTGCCAGCAGCTTATGGCGGGGAGGTGGCGGGGAGCTGTTTTTT CASSLWRGGGGELFF
- TRBD2 TRBJ2-3 TRBV7-2 TGTGCCAGCAGCCCCAGGTTAGCGGGGAGCACAGATACGCAGTATTTT CASSPRLAGSTDTQYF
once - TRBJ1-5 TRBV27 TGTGCCAGCAGTTTCGCCGGGACACCCTCAGGGCCCCAGCATTTT CASSFAGTPSGPQHF